This T cell receptor beta chain was profiled in a study of T-cell reconstitution after alpha-beta-depleted transplantation in children. A TCRbeta library incorporating unique molecular identifiers was prepared. From the PCR reads, TCRdb called clonotypes with MiXCR, one entry per CDR3 protein. The sample lists 200,000 to 250,000 distinct CDR3 sequences, approximately 9% occurring once. This CDR3 contains 14 residues. Germline V gene sequence: CDR1 SNHLY, CDR2 FYNNEI. V was pared by 7 bases and J by 6 bases, with 16 bases between. The TCR sequence derives from a human donor who donated a stem cell graft to a child with acute lymphoblastic leukemia. The specimen was PBMCs from the stem cell graft donor, collected from the stem cell graft. This chain joins TRBV2 and TRBJ2-4; D may correspond to TRBD1 or TRBD2 (5 bases each). CDR3 coding DNA: TGTGCCAGCACCTTCAGGGAGATGGGAAACATTCAGTACTTC. This gives the protein CASTFREMGNIQYF.